This T cell receptor (beta chain) appears in the sequencing data of a study of long-term antiretroviral therapy in people with HIV. Sequencing used immunoSEQ v3.0 at survey level. Assay: immunoSEQ multiplex PCR; the TCRdb copy retains only in-frame clones and omits some. The sample has 42,000 or so clones, more than 80% seen once. In germline, CDR1 is GTSNPN, CDR2 SVGIG (reference sequence). This CDR3 is built from 14 residues. Between the trimmed V and J ends, which lost 0 bases and 4 bases, there was a span of 12 bases. This chain connects TRBV30 to TRBJ1-1; TRBD1 is a possible D gene (6 bases). The sample was unsorted PBMCs, taken 3.1 years after starting antiretroviral therapy. This TCR derives from a woman aged 45-65 years with HIV. Written as DNA, the CDR3 is TGTGCCTGGAGTGTAATAGGGGGGGGCACTGAAGCTTTCTTT. Protein: CAWSVIGGGTEAFF.